This TCR beta chain was observed in a study of identical twins (dated by TCRdb to 2016 to 2018). Study-wide context: The study deep-sequenced TCR alpha and beta repertoires from monozygotic twins, unrelated adults of various ages and cord blood to test whether fetal clonotypes persist. Replicate twin experiments were performed at different times using different library preparation protocols to rule out contamination. Paper-wide results and their limitations: Compared with coincidental sharing between unrelated individuals, out-of-frame TCR alpha sequences shared between twins had an excess of sequences with low generation probability. In monozygotic twins, out-of-frame TCR alpha sharing was systematically underestimated by recombination models, although the models agreed with sharing between unrelated individuals. In beta out-of-frame sequences, excess twin sharing was weaker, because having fewer shared sequences lowered the signal-to-noise ratio. Because the same donors could not be followed over many years, the conclusions relied on cross-sectional statistical analysis. Fewer insertions were carried by abundant cord blood beta clonotypes, a similar but weaker trend appeared in young adult naive repertoires, and no such trend appeared in memory repertoires. Invariant T cells such as MAIT and iNKT could partly confound zero-insertion analyses, though diverse VJ usage argued against this for most clonotypes.

Trimming at the junction amounts to 0 bases on V and 7 bases on J, and the germline ends lie 14 bases apart. CDR1 SGHRS and CDR2 YFSETQ are derived from the germline V gene. CDR3 length: 15 amino acids, cysteine to phenylalanine. Only CDR3 DNA is held: 45 bases, read in frame from base 1. A single count supports this clonotype. This receptor's antigen is unknown. There are no base qualities to consult, and no much larger clone falls within one base. Only healthy Caucasian donors were included. The twin cohort consisted of three pairs of female monozygotic twins, all aged about 18 to 30 years. Positive isolation kits from Invitrogen were used to isolate the CD4+ and CD8+ T cell populations. The receptor library was made with 5' RACE. The sequencing machine was an Illumina HiSeq 2000. Template switching added a universal primer binding site, and the final cDNA carried a unique molecular identifier that allowed TCR cDNA molecules to be counted accurately. Specific primers in the conserved constant-segment region were used to synthesize first-strand cDNA for TCR alpha and beta chains. To control for contamination, each cDNA library was double barcoded with a SMART-Mk sample barcode plus Illumina barcodes. TruSeq adapter sequences and Illumina sample barcodes were added in two successive PCR steps. The Illumina HiSeq platform was used with custom primers to sequence TCR alpha and beta cDNA libraries. The original methods were these. Unique molecular identifiers were extracted from raw reads with MiGEC, and CDR3 positions were determined with MiXCR. For each individual, recombination models were inferred using an EM algorithm with the repgenHMM and IGoR tools. Shared clonotypes were analyzed with the tcR package in R, and sharing was normalized by the product of cloneset sizes. To study raw recombination without the effects of thymic and clonal selection, out-of-frame nonproductive sequences were analyzed. TCRdb ran its own pipeline on the public reads, namely fastp trimming at Q25 and MiXCR clone calling, and kept in-frame beta chains. Each CDR3 protein gets just one entry, which takes the most common genes and DNA from the rows behind it. Clone size and V and J calls follow TCRdb, not the original study. The sample table records about 520,000 distinct CDR3 sequences; roughly a fifth of these occur just once. Of the sample, roughly 0.9% is held by the ten largest clones.

These same records also appear under a second study, on T cells expressing NK-cell markers. The second study, in turn, reports: In sorted CD3+CD56+NKG2C+, CD3+CD56+NKG2C- and CD3+CD56-NKG2C+ T-cell subsets from eight or nine donors, TCR beta-chain repertoires were profiled. Among the eight sequenced donors, only one was HCMV-seronegative, while the other seven were HCMV-seropositive. In several experiments an anti-gammadeltaTCR antibody was added to restrict sorting to alphabetaTCR-expressing T cells. In 5 to 7 donors, the dominant CD3+CD56+NKG2C+ clonotypes were found to rank among the top 10 CD8+ clonotypes and to make up about 1.0-7.5% of CD8+ T cells. Those dominant clonotypes were again the most abundant among CD3+CD56-NKG2C+ cells in a few donors, at about 25-60.1%. Whether the expanded NKG2C-expressing T cell clones were specific for HCMV antigens was left unclear. All eight donors whose samples were sequenced were randomly selected healthy volunteers, three of them men and five women. To determine HCMV serostatus, a commercial ELISA kit was used to detect HCMV-specific IgG in serum. Reads were demultiplexed and grouped by UMI with MIGEC, and clonotypes were assembled and quantified with MiTCR. To exclude erroneous sequences, any TCR cDNA sequence not supported by at least two reads was discarded. The tcR package was used for downstream repertoire analysis, with clonotypes matched between fractions based on CDR3 nucleotide sequence plus V segment. VDJmatch was used to annotate antigen specificity against VDJdb, with one amino acid substitution in CDR3 permitted.

The sequence was collected from a woman in her late teens or twenties in good health. The sequence joins TRBV5-1 to TRBJ2-1; a tentative D call is TRBD2 (6 bases match). Sequencing was done on a sample of CD4+ T cells sorted from blood. The CDR3 protein sequence reads: CASSLVPGLQNEQFF. DNA sequence: TGCGCCAGCAGCTTGGTGCCAGGACTACAGAATGAGCAGTTCTTC.